This paragraph covers one T cell receptor (beta chain) sequence. No antigen is known for it. Germline V gene sequence: CDR1 MNHEY, CDR2 SMNVEV (reference sequence). This CDR3 has 16 amino acids. J lost 4 bases, V lost 5 bases, and 9 bases had no gene match. The data stem from a study of cytomegalovirus exposure and HLA in healthy donors. Study results and caveats: Later work showed greater clonal expansion in HLA-associated TCR beta chains than in equally common others.

PCR amplification relied on 60 Vbeta primers (plus 13 Jbeta primers). The protocol was immunoSEQ multiplex PCR, while the TCRdb copy is restricted to in-frame clones and leaves out a portion. The table counts fewer than 200,000 clones; about 6% lies in the top ten. The sequenced material came from PBMCs. J is TRBJ2-1 and V is TRBV27, with 9 nucleotides matching TRBD2. The clonotype originates from a man aged 25 to 40 in good health and CMV-seronegative. The CDR3 sequence: CASSGVAGVSYNEQFF. The CDR3 DNA reads as TGTGCCAGCAGTGGGGTAGCGGGAGTCTCTTACAATGAGCAGTTCTTC.